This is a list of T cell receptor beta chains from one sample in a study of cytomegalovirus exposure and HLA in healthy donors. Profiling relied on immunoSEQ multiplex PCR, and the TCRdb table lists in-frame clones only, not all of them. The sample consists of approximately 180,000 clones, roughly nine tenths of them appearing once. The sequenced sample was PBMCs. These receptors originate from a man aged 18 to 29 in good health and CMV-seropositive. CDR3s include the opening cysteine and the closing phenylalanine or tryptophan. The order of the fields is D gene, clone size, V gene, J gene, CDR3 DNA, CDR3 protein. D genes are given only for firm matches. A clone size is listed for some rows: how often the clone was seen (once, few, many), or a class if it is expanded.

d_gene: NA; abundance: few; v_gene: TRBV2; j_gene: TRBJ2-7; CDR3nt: TGTGCTAGAGCTCAGGGCGCCGAGCAGTACTTC; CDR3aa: CARAQGAEQYF
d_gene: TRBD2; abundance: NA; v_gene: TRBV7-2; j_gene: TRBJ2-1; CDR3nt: TGTGCCAGCAGCTCGGTGCCGGGACTAGCGGATGAGCAGTTCTTC; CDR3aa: CASSSVPGLADEQFF
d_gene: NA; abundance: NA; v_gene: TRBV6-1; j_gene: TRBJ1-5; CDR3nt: TGTGCCAGCAGTGAAGCCCGAGGGGGTAGGAGCAATCAGCCCCAGCATTTT; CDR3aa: CASSEARGGRSNQPQHF
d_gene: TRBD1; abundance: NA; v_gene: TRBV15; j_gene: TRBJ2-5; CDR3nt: TGTGCCACCAGCAGATCTTATCGAGGGACAGGGGAAGAGACCCAGTACTTC; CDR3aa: CATSRSYRGTGEETQYF
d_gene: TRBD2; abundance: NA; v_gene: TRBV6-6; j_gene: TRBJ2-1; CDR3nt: TGTGCCAGCAGACCTCGGCTAGCGGGAGAGGGCAATGAGCAGTTCTTC; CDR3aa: CASRPRLAGEGNEQFF
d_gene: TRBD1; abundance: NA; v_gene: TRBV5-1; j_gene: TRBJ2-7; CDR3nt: TGCGCCAGCAGAACTTCCCGGGACAGGGACTACGAGCAGTACTTC; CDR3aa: CASRTSRDRDYEQYF
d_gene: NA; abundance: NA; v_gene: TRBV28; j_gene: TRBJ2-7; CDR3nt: TGTGCCAGCAGTTTTTCTCTCGGGAGTCCCTCCTACGAGCAGTACTTC; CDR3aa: CASSFSLGSPSYEQYF
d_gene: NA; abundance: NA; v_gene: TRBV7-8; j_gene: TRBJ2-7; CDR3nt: TGTGCCAGCAGCTTAGCCCGTCCCTACGAGCAGTACTTC; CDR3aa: CASSLARPYEQYF
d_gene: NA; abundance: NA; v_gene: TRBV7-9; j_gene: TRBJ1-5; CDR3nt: TGTGCCAGCAGCTCCCAGGTCCCCGGGGGGCCCCAGCATTTT; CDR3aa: CASSSQVPGGPQHF
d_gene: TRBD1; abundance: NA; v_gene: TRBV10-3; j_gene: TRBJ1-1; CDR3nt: TGTGCCATCGGTGGACAGGGGGAAGGTGAAGCTTTCTTT; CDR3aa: CAIGGQGEGEAFF
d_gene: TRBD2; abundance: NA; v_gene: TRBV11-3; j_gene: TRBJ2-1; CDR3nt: TGTGCCAGCAGCCCGGGACTAGCGGGGAAGCAGTTCTTC; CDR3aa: CASSPGLAGKQFF
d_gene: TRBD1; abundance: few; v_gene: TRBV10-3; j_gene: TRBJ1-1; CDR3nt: TGTGCCATCACCTCACCGGGACAGGGAGAGACTGAAGCTTTCTTT; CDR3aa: CAITSPGQGETEAFF
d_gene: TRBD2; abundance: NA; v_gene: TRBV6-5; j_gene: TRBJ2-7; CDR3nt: TGTGCCAGCAGACCGACTAGCGGGGATACCTACGAGCAGTACTTC; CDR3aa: CASRPTSGDTYEQYF
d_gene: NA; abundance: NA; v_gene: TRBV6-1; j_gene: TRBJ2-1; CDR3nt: TGTGCCAGCAGCCACCTCGTAGCAAGGCAGTTCTTC; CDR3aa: CASSHLVARQFF
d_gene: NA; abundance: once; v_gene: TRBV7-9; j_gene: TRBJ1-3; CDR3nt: TGTGCCAGCAGCTTAATAGTGGCCTCGACGGGGGACACCATATATTTT; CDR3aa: CASSLIVASTGDTIYF
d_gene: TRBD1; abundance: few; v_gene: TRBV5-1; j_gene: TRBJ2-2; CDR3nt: TGCGCCAGCAGCCCGGAAGGGCGGGGACAGGGGACCGGGGAGCTGTTTTTT; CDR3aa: CASSPEGRGQGTGELFF
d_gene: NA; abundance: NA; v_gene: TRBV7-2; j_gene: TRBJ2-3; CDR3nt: TGTGCCAGCAGCCTAGGGGGGCTACCCCGTATGGATACGCAGTATTTT; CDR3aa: CASSLGGLPRMDTQYF
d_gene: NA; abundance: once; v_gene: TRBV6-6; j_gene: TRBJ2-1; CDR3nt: TGTGCCAGCAGCCCGGATTCGCAGGGAAGACCTAGGCAGTTCTTC; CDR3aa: CASSPDSQGRPRQFF
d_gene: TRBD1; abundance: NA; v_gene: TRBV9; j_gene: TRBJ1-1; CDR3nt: TGTGCCAGCAGCGTGCGACAGGGGGACACTGAAGCTTTCTTT; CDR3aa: CASSVRQGDTEAFF
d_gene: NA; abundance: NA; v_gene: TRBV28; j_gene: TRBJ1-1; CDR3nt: TGTGCCAGCACTAGGAACACTGAAGCTTTCTTT; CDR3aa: CASTRNTEAFF
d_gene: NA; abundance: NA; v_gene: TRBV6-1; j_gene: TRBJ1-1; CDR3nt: TGTGCCAACCAGGGAATGAACACTGAAGCTTTCTTT; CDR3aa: CANQGMNTEAFF
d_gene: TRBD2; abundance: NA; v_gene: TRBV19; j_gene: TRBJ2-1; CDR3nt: TGTGCCAGTAGTGCGCTAGCGGGGGGGCGAGGTGAGCAGTTCTTC; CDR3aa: CASSALAGGRGEQFF
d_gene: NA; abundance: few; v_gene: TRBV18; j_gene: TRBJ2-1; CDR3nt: TGTGCCAGCTCAGGCTCCAATGAGCAGTTCTTC; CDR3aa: CASSGSNEQFF
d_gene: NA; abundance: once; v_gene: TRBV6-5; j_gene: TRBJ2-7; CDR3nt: TGTGCCAGCAGTTTAGACAGAGGATCCTACGAGCAGTACTTC; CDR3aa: CASSLDRGSYEQYF
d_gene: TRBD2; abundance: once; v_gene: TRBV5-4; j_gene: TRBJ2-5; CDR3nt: TGTGCCAGCAGCCGCGGGGGGCAGGAGACCCAGTACTTC; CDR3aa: CASSRGGQETQYF
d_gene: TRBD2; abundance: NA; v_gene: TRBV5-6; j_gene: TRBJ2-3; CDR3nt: TGTGCCAGCAGCTTGGGTCTAGCGGGGGCAGATACGCAGTATTTT; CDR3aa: CASSLGLAGADTQYF